This T cell receptor beta chain was captured by sequencing in a study of blood T cells in healthy people across ages (dated by TCRdb to between 2014 and 2017). Some background on the complete study: In model experiments, template switching captured roughly one uniquely barcoded TCR beta cDNA molecule for every two T cells. To track age-related changes in TCR beta repertoire diversity, the study relied on deep sequencing normalized with unique cDNA molecular identifiers. The donors were divided into four age groups: young (average approximately 17 years), middle-aged (around 37), aged (under 70) and long-lived (roughly 82). To avoid experimental bias, donors of different ages were randomly spread across the sequencing lanes. Two additional independent replicas of 1 million unique cDNA reads from the same blood draw were analyzed for two donors (one aged 18 to 30 and one aged 80 or older).

Systemically healthy Caucasian individuals from Russia, 39 in total and aged about 6 to 95 years, were included as donors. Each donor gave around 9.8 milliliters of peripheral blood, collected into EDTA-treated Vacutainer tubes. Ficoll-Paque density-gradient centrifugation was used to isolate PBMCs, with at least 6.5 million per sample. Total RNA, at least 6 micrograms per sample, was extracted from PBMCs with Trizol reagent. Naive CD45RAhigh/CD27high T cell percentages were measured by flow cytometry on a PBMC aliquot from every donor. What the authors observed across the whole study: Observed TCR beta diversity per million T cells fell roughly linearly with age, and a significant reduction was already apparent by age around 39. The percentage of naive T cells measured by flow cytometry correlated strongly with observed TCR beta diversity. Estimates of total diversity based on one million sequenced T cells were regarded as lower bounds and as underestimates. Compared with the aged group, more naive CD4+ T cells, fewer expanded clones and increased TCR diversity were shown by the long-lived group, suggesting age selection. Because profiling used bulk unsorted PBMCs, naive and antigen-experienced compartments could not be compared conclusively. Donor CMV infection status was unknown, potentially confounding age-related changes in expanded clonotypes.

Libraries came from 5' RACE. The sequencing machine was an Illumina HiSeq 2500. A second PCR of 7 to 11 cycles was performed with a sample-barcoded 5' primer and a J-beta primer mix. A unique molecular identifier was introduced onto each TCR beta cDNA molecule by a template-switch 5' adaptor carrying 12 random nucleotides. At least 3 million CDR3-containing paired-end reads were obtained from each sample. All of the RNA was converted into first-strand cDNA using the Mint cDNA synthesis kit, with a TRBC-specific oligonucleotide serving as the primer. Following uracil-DNA glycosylase treatment, a first 18-cycle PCR with universal primers M1SS and BC2_uni_R was performed on all cDNA. In the paper's pipeline: Normalization of each sample was performed by random selection of 1 million high-quality reads, each carrying a distinct molecular identifier. Reads sharing molecular identifiers were discarded rather than binned into consensus sequences. CDR3 identification, clonotype clustering and error correction used MiTCR with a Q25 quality threshold and the strictest error-elimination algorithm. A nonparametric unseen species model with Euler transformation was used to estimate a lower bound on total TCR beta diversity. The public reads were quality trimmed at Q25 with fastp and then assembled into clones with MiXCR by TCRdb, keeping productive beta chains. Each CDR3 protein appears once, grouped with its most common genes and DNA. V and J calls and clone size were set by TCRdb, not the authors. The sample table shows 730,000 or so distinct CDR3 sequences, and approximately 43% are seen once. The biggest ten clones account for less than 25% of the sample.

From its cysteine to its phenylalanine, the CDR3 spans 12 amino acids. Left in the record is the CDR3 DNA by itself, 36 bases read in frame from the first base. The junction shows trimming of 5 bases on V and 0 bases on J, plus 8 bases between the germline ends. The germline V gene (reference sequence) supplies CDR1 DFQATT and CDR2 SNEGSKA. This clonotype was counted many times. The antigen this receptor binds is unknown. No much larger clonotype is one base removed from it; base qualities were not supplied. The rearranged chain carries TRBV20-1 and TRBJ2-7; the D gene is perhaps TRBD1, on 5 matching bases. The sequence was collected from a woman aged 60-70 years in good health. Material for sequencing was blood. The base sequence is TGCAGTGCTTATGACAGCTCCTACGAGCAGTACTTC. The encoded protein is CSAYDSSYEQYF.